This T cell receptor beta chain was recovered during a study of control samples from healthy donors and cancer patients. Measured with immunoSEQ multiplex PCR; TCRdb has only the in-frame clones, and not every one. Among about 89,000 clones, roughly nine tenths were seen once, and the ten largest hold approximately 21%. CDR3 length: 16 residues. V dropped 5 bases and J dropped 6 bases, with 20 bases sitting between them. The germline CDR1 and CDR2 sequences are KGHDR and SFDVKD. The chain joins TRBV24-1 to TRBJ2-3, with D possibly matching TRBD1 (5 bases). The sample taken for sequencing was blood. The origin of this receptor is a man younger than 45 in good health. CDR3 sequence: CATSGPPVGPADTQYF. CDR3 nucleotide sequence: TGTGCCACCAGTGGTCCCCCCGTGGGGCCTGCGGATACGCAGTATTTT.